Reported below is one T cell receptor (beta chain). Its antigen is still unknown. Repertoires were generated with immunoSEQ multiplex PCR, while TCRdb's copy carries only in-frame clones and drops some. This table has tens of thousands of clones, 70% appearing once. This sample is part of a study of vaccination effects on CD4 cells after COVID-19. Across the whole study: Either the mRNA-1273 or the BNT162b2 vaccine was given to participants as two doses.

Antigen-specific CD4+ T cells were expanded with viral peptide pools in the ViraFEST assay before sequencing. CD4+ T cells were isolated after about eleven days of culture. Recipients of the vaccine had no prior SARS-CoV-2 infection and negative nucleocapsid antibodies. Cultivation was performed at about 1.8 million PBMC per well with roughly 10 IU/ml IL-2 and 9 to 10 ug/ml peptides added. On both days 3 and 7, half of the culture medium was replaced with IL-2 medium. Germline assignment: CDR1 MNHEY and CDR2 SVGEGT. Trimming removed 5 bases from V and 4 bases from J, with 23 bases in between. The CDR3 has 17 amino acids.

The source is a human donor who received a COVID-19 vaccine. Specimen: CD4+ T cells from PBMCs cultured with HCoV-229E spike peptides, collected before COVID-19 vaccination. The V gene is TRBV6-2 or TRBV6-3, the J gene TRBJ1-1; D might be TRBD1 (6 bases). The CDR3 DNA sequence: TGTGCCAGCAGTCCCGGGACGCTCCACAGGGTGGGCACTGAAGCTTTCTTT. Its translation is CASSPGTLHRVGTEAFF.